Below, 11 T cell receptor beta chains from the same sample are listed, as sequenced in a study of blood T cell repertoires in COVID-19 (dated by TCRdb to about 2020). The library was generated by the immunoSEQ multiplex PCR assay. This immuneACCESS table, as held by TCRdb, lists in-frame sequences with V and J called but not all clones. Of the missing ones, under half trace to an unresolved V gene in checked studies; the others have no known cause. The sample includes 64,000 or so clones, with about 86% observed a single time. The ten most abundant clones make up 1.2% of the sample. Source material: peripheral blood. These receptors all stem from a man in his forties with acute or convalescent COVID-19.

The chain recombines TRBV9 with TRBJ2-3, with 7 bases that match TRBD2. The CDR3 is made up of 16 amino acids. The V gene end was trimmed by 0 bases and the J gene end by 5 bases; junction bases not matched to a gene: 9. The germline gives CDR1 SGDLS, CDR2 YYNGEE. DNA of the CDR3: TGTGCCAGCAGCGTAGGCCCGGGGGGACTGGGAGATACGCAGTATTTT. Its protein product is CASSVGPGGLGDTQYF.

The rearrangement links TRBV30 to TRBJ1-5; D may be TRBD1 (5 bases). The CDR3 loop spans 12 amino acids. V was pared by 4 bases and J by 6 bases, with 10 bases between. Germline V CDR1 and CDR2: GTSNPN, SVGIG (reference sequence). Written as DNA, the CDR3 is TGTGCCTGGATCAGGGTCGGTCAGCCCCAGCATTTT. Translation gives CAWIRVGQPQHF.

The chain recombines TRBV4-1 with TRBJ1-4, with D perhaps TRBD1 (6 bases). Germline CDR1 is MGHRA and CDR2 is YSYEKL. Trimming removed 2 bases at V and 8 bases at J, with 18 bases between. The CDR3 is 16 residues long. CDR3 residues: CASSQSMVGGREKLFF. The CDR3 coding sequence is TGCGCCAGCAGCCAATCGATGGTAGGGGGAAGGGAAAAACTGTTTTTT.

The chain uses TRBV9 and TRBJ2-5; TRBD2 aligns across 13 bases. CDR3 length: 17 residues. Germline CDR1 reads SGDLS; CDR2 reads YYNGEE. With V trimmed by 1 base and J by 1 base, 4 bases remained unmatched. CDR3 sequence reads: CASSVTWTSGGQETQYF. The CDR3 region has the DNA TGTGCCAGCAGCGTAACGTGGACTAGCGGGGGCCAAGAGACCCAGTACTTC.

The chain recombines TRBV19 with TRBJ2-2; TRBD1 aligns across 10 bases. The CDR3 has 15 residues. Germline V gives CDR1 LNHDA, CDR2 SQIVND (reference sequence). With V trimmed by 4 bases and J by 6 bases, 5 bases remained unmatched. DNA of the CDR3: TGTGCCAGTAGTAGGCGGACAGGGGGATCCGGGGAGCTGTTTTTT. Protein: CASSRRTGGSGELFF. Supplemented by reference TRBV19 and TRBJ2-2, the full variable domain reads DGGITQSPKYLFRKEGQNVTLSCEQNLNHDAMYWYRQDPGQGLRLIYYSQIVNDFQKGDIAEGYSVSREKKESFPLTVTSAQKNPTAFYLCASSRRTGGSGELFFGEGSRLTVL.

V usage is TRBV9 and J usage is TRBJ1-2; D might be TRBD1 (6 bases). The CDR3 is 15 amino acids. Germline V CDR1 and CDR2: SGDLS, YYNGEE. V shed 2 bases and J shed 2 bases, with 13 bases lying between them. This chain's CDR3 is CASSVGTLPNYGYTF. The CDR3 DNA reads TGTGCCAGCAGCGTTGGGACACTACCCAACTATGGCTACACCTTC.

In this sample, this clone turned up a few times. The chain is built from TRBV5-1 and TRBJ2-1; TRBD1 agrees at 11 bases. Losses at the gene ends were 2 bases for V and 7 bases for J; bases not matched to a gene: 8. This CDR3 has 16 amino acids. Germline CDR1 is SGHRS and CDR2 is YFSETQ. CDR3: CASSFSWDRGYNEQFF. The CDR3 nucleotides are TGCGCCAGCAGCTTCAGTTGGGACAGGGGGTATAATGAGCAGTTCTTC.

This clone was found a few times. The V call is TRBV11-2, the J call TRBJ1-1; 9 nucleotides match TRBD1. Germline V gene lookup returns CDR1 SGHAT and CDR2 FQNNGV. V shed 4 bases and J 7 bases; nucleotides not matched to a gene: 7. This CDR3 has 14 amino acids. CDR3 region: CASSSGTGKIEAFF. The CDR3 coding sequence is TGTGCCAGCAGCTCCGGGACAGGGAAGATTGAAGCTTTCTTT.

This rearrangement joins TRBV15 to TRBJ2-1, with TRBD2 as a possible D gene (6 bases). The ends were cut back, 1 base at V and 7 bases at J, with 8 bases in the middle. Per germline, CDR1 LNHNV and CDR2 YYDKDF (reference sequence). The CDR3 runs 13 residues. The CDR3 sequence is CATSRAGENEQFF. CDR3 bases: TGTGCCACCAGCAGAGCGGGGGAGAATGAGCAGTTCTTC.

V and J are TRBV19 and TRBJ2-1; 9 nucleotides match TRBD1. V shed 1 base and J 7 bases; nucleotides not matched to a gene: 8. Germline lookup yields CDR1 LNHDA and CDR2 SQIVND (reference sequence). The CDR3 is made up of 16 amino acids. CDR3 nucleotides: TGTGCCAGTAGTATAGGTCTTCGGGACAGGGCGAATGAGCAGTTCTTC. This encodes CASSIGLRDRANEQFF.

The V call is TRBV24-1, the J call TRBJ2-1; 8 positions agree with TRBD1. Germline V CDR1 and CDR2: KGHDR, SFDVKD. The CDR3 spans 14 residues. V lost 6 bases, J lost 7 bases, and 7 bases stayed unmatched. Written as DNA, the CDR3 is TGTGCCACCAGTCAGCCCAGGGGGCGAAATGAGCAGTTCTTC. Its translation: CATSQPRGRNEQFF.